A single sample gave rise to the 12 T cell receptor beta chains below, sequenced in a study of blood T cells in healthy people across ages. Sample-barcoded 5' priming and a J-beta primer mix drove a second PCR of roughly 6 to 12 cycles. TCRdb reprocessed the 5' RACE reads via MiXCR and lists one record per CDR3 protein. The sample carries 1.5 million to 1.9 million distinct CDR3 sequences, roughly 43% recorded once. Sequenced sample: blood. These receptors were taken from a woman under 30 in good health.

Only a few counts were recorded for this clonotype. The CDR3 reads CASSNTGAGQPQHF. The CDR3 coding sequence is TGTGCCAGCAGCAATACAGGGGCCGGTCAGCCCCAGCATTTT. This chain connects TRBV12-3 or TRBV12-4 to TRBJ1-5, with 7 bases that match TRBD1. V lost 6 bases and J lost 6; bases outside the gene matches: 8. The CDR3 is made up of 14 amino acids.

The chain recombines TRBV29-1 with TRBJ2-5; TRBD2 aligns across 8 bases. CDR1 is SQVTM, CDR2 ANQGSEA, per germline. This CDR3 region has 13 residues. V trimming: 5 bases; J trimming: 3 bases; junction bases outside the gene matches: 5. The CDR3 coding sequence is TGCAGCGTTAAGATGGGACTAGAAGAGACCCAGTACTTC. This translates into CSVKMGLEETQYF.

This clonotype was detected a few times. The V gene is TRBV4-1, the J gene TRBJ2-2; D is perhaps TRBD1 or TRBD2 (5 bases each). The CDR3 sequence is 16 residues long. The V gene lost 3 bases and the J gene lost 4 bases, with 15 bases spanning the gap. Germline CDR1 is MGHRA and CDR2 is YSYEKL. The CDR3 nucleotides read TGCGCCAGCAGCCAGGCCTTGGGACCTATCACCGGGGAGCTGTTTTTT. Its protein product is CASSQALGPITGELFF.

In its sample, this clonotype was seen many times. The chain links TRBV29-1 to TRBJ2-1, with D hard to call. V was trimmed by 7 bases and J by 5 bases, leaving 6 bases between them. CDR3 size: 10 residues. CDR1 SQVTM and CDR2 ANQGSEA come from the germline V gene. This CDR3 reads CSGGHNEQFF. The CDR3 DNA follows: TGCAGCGGAGGACACAATGAGCAGTTCTTC.

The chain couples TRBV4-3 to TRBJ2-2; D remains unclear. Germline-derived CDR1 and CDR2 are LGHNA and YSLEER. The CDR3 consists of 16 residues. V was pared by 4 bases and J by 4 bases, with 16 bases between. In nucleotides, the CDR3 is TGCGCCAGCAGCCCTCCCGGCCTCGCTAGCACCGGGGAGCTGTTTTTT. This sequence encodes CASSPPGLASTGELFF.

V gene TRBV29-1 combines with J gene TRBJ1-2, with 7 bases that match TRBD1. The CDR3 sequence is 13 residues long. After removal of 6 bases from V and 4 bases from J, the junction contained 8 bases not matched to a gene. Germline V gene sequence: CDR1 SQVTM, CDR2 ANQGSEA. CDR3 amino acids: CSVLRQGGYGYTF. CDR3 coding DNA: TGCAGCGTCCTCCGACAGGGAGGCTATGGCTACACCTTC.

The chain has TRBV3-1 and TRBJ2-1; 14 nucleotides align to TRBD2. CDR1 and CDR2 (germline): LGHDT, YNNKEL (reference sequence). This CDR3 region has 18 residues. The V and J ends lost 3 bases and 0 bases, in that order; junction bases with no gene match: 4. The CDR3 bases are TGTGCCAGCAGCCAGGCAGGACTAGCGGGGGGCTCCTACAATGAGCAGTTCTTC. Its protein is CASSQAGLAGGSYNEQFF.

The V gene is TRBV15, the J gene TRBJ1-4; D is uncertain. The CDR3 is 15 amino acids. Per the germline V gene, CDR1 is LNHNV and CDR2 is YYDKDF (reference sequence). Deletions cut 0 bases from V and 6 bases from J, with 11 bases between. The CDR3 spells CATSRDLVMDEKLFF. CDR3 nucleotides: TGTGCCACCAGCAGAGATTTGGTGATGGATGAAAAACTGTTTTTT.

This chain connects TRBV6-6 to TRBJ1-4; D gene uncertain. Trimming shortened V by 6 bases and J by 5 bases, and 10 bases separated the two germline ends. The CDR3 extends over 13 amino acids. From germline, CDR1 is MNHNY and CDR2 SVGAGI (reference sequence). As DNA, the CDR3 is TGTGCCAGCAGGGACCCGTTAAATGAAAAACTGTTTTTT. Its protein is CASRDPLNEKLFF.

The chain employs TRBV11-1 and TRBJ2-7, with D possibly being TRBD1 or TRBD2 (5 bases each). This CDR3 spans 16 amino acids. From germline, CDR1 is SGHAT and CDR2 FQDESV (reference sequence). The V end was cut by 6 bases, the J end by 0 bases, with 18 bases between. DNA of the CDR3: TGTGCCAGCAGACCGGGGCTAGCCGAAAGCTCCTACGAGCAGTACTTC. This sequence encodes CASRPGLAESSYEQYF.

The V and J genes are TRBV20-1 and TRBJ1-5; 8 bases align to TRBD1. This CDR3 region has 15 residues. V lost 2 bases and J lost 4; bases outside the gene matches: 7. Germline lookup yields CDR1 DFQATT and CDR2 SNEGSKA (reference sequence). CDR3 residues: CSARTTGAQNQPQHF. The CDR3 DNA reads TGCAGTGCTAGAACGACAGGGGCCCAGAATCAGCCCCAGCATTTT.

The CDR3 sequence is CSAHRKVDYTF. The CDR3 DNA reads TGCAGTGCTCACAGGAAGGTTGACTACACCTTC. V usage is TRBV20-1 and J usage is TRBJ1-2, with D possibly matching TRBD1 (5 bases). Germline loops: CDR1 DFQATT, CDR2 SNEGSKA (reference sequence). V lost 5 bases to trimming and J lost 10 bases, with 14 bases between them. This CDR3 region has 11 residues.